The present TCR beta chain was sequenced within a study of shared clonotypes between healthy human individuals. Background on the study: Every donor yielded three CD4 naive, three CD4 memory, two CD8 naive and one CD8 memory plate.

Original data processing: ImmunoSEQ yielded junction-only sequences lacking quality scores, so filtering differed. TCRdb's copy holds only in-frame clones and misses some; the assay was immunoSEQ multiplex PCR. That table supplies the V and J calls and clone size; D and trimming were determined from the DNA. The top ten clones hold around 0.47% of a sample with roughly 1.5 million clones, nearly 99% of them seen once. From CD4+ cells came CD45RA+ naive and CD45RA-negative memory subsets. The sequenced material came from naive CD4+ T cells sorted from blood. Described subset: CD45RA+ positively selected. The TCR originated in a man aged 30-40 years in good health.

The CDR3 nucleotides read TGTGCCATCAGTGATGGTATGTTGAGGGGGCCTAATGAAAAACTGTTTTTT. Protein sequence: CAISDGMLRGPNEKLFF. The V gene is TRBV10-3, the J gene TRBJ1-4; 7 positions agree with TRBD1. Germline V gene lookup returns CDR1 ENHRY and CDR2 SYGVKD. The CDR3 consists of 17 residues. With V trimmed by 3 bases and J by 3 bases, 10 bases remained unmatched.